This TCR beta chain stems from a study of metastatic and nonmetastatic thyroid tumors. The CDR3 loop spans 15 amino acids. Germline CDR1 reads LGHDT; CDR2 reads YNNKEL (reference sequence). V lost 1 base, J lost 8 bases, and 14 bases lay in between. TCRdb reprocessed the PCR reads via MiXCR. The repertoire holds more than 10,000 clones, with 26% as singletons. This clone was detected many times. Other DNA sequences from this sample encode an identical CDR3 as well. No patient had received any treatment before thyroid surgery. Sequenced sample: tumor tissue. The V and J genes are TRBV3-1 and TRBJ1-4, with D hard to call. The sequence derives from a female donor with papillary thyroid cancer or a benign thyroid nodule (not recorded which). Some clones in this sample may be carry-over from other donors' samples. The DNA for the CDR3 is TGTGCCAGCAGCCAAGGAGGGCATATCGGAGAAAAACTGTTTTTT. Translating it yields CASSQGGHIGEKLFF.